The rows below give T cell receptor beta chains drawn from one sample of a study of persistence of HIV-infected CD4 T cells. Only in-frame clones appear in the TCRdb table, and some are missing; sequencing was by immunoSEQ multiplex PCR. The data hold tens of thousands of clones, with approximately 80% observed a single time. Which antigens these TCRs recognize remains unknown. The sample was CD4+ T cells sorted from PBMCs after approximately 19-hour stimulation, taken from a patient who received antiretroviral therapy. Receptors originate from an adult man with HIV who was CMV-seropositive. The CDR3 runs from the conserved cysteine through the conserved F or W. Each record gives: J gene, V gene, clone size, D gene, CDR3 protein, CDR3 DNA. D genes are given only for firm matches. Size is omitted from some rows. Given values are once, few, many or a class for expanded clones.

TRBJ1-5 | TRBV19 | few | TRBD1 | CASSIDLSGGGQPQHF | TGTGCCAGTAGTATAGATCTATCAGGGGGCGGACAGCCCCAGCATTTT
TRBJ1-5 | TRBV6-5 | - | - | CASSSSPGGQPQHF | -
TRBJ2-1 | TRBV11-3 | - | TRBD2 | CASSSRTSGTSYNEQFF | TGTGCCAGCAGCTCTCGGACTAGCGGGACCTCCTACAATGAGCAGTTCTTC
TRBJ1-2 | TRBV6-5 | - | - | CASNLGGDYGYTF | TGTGCCAGCAACCTGGGGGGGGACTATGGCTACACCTTC
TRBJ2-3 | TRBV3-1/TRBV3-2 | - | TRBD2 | CASSRRLLAGSADTQYF | TGTGCCAGCAGCCGGAGACTTCTAGCGGGATCGGCAGATACGCAGTATTTT
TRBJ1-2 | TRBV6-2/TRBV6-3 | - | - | CASSYEETGYGYTF | TGTGCCAGCAGTTACGAGGAGACAGGCTATGGCTACACCTTC
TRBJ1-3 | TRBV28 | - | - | CASSVTANSGNTIYF | TGTGCCAGCAGTGTGACAGCCAACTCTGGAAACACCATATATTTT
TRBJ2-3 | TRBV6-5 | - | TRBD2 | CASQLAGKTDTQYF | TGTGCCAGCCAACTAGCGGGGAAAACAGATACGCAGTATTTT
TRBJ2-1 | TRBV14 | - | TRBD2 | CASSHLVGLINNEQFF | TGTGCCAGCAGCCATTTAGTGGGACTAATAAACAATGAGCAGTTCTTC
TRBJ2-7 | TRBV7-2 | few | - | CASSLGDPGSYEQYF | TGTGCCAGCAGCTTGGGGGATCCAGGATCTTACGAGCAGTACTTC
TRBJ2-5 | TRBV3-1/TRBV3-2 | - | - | CASSWGGAIQETQYF | TGTGCCAGCAGCTGGGGGGGGGCCATCCAAGAGACCCAGTACTTC
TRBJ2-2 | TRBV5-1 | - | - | CASSLVSGSGELFF | TGCGCCAGCAGCTTGGTGTCAGGGAGCGGGGAGCTGTTTTTT
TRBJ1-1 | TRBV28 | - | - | CASSTTAGDTEAFF | TGTGCCAGCAGTACCACTGCAGGCGACACTGAAGCTTTCTTT
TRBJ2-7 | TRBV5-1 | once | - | CASSSNSYEQYF | TGCGCCAGCAGCAGCAACTCCTACGAGCAGTACTTC
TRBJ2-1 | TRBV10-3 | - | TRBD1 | CAIRHTSGTDYNEQFF | TGTGCCATCAGACATACCTCCGGGACAGACTACAATGAGCAGTTCTTC
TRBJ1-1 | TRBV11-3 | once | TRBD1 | CASSSGTGYGTEAFF | TGTGCCAGCAGCTCCGGGACAGGGTATGGAACTGAAGCTTTCTTT
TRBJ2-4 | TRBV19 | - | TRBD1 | CASSQGAAKNIQYF | TGTGCCAGTTCACAGGGGGCAGCCAAAAACATTCAGTACTTC
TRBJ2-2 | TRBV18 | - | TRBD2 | CASFREGPTGELFF | TGTGCCAGCTTTAGGGAGGGCCCCACCGGGGAGCTGTTTTTT
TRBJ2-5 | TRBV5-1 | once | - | CASRTDVGAGETQYF | TGCGCCAGCCGAACCGACGTGGGGGCCGGGGAGACCCAGTACTTC
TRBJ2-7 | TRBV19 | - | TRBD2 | CASSIGLGGVNEQYF | TGTGCCAGTAGTATAGGTCTGGGAGGGGTTAACGAGCAGTACTTC
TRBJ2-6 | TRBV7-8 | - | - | CASSSTRSGANVLTF | TGTGCCAGCAGTTCGACCCGCTCTGGGGCCAACGTCCTGACTTTC
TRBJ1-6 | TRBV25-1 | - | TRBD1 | CASSEEGRGLSPLHF | TGTGCCAGCAGTGAAGAGGGCAGGGGGCTATCACCCCTCCACTTT
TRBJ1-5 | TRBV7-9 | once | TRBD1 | CASSPLMGTGNNQPQHF | TGTGCCAGCAGCCCCCTTATGGGGACAGGGAACAATCAGCCCCAGCATTTT
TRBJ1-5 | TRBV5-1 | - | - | CASSLEGYSNQPQHF | TGCGCCAGCAGCTTGGAAGGATATAGCAATCAGCCCCAGCATTTT
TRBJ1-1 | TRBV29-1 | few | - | CSVLGVRDNEAFF | TGCAGCGTTTTGGGCGTCCGGGACAACGAAGCTTTCTTT
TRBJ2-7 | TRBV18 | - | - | CASSPGGPYEQYF | TGTGCCAGCTCACCAGGGGGGCCCTACGAGCAGTACTTC
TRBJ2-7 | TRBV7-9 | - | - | CASSLAGVQQAGAYEQYF | TGTGCCAGCAGCTTAGCGGGTGTGCAACAGGCCGGGGCCTACGAGCAGTACTTC
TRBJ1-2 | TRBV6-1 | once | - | CASSEETAGLYGYTF | TGTGCCAGCAGTGAAGAAACAGCCGGCCTCTATGGCTACACCTTC
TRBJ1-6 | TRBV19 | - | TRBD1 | CASSTDRATINSPLHF | TGTGCCAGTAGTACCGACAGGGCGACAATAAATTCACCCCTCCACTTT
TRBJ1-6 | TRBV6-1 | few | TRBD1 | CASGQQGKYSPLHF | TGTGCCAGCGGCCAACAGGGGAAATATTCACCCCTCCACTTT
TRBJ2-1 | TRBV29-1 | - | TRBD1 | CSAGQGGNEQFF | TGCAGCGCCGGACAGGGGGGGAATGAGCAGTTCTTC
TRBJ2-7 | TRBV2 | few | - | CASSDRGRSEQYF | TGTGCCAGCAGTGATCGGGGTCGTTCCGAGCAGTACTTC
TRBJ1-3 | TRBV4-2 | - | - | CASSQDRGISGNTIYF | TGTGCCAGCAGCCAAGATAGGGGGATATCTGGAAACACCATATATTTT